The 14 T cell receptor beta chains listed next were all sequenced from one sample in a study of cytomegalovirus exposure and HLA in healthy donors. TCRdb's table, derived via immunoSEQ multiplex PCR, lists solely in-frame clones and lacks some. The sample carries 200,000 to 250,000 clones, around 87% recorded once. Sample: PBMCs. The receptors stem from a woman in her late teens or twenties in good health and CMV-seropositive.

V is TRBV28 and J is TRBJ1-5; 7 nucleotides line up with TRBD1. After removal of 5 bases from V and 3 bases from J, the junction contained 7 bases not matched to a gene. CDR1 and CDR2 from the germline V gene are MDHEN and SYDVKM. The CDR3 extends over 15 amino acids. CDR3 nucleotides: TGTGCCAGCAGTCTCTCGGACAGGCCCAATCAGCCCCAGCATTTT. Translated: CASSLSDRPNQPQHF. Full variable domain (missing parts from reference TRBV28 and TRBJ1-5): DVKVTQSSRYLVKRTGEKVFLECVQDMDHENMFWYRQDPGLGLRLIYFSYDVKMKEKGDIPEGYSVSREKKERFSLILESASTNQTSMYLCASSLSDRPNQPQHFGDGTRLSIL.

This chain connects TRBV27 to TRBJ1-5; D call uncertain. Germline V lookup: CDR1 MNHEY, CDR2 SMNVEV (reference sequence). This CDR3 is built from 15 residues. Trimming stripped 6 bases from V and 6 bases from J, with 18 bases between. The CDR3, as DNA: TGTGCCAGCAGGCGAGTCGAAGATAGGAGTCAGCCCCAGCATTTT. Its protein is CASRRVEDRSQPQHF.

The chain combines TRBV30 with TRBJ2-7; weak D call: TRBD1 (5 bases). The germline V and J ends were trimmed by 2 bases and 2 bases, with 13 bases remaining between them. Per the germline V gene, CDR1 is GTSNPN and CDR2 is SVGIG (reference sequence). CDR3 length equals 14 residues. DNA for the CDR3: TGTGCCTGGAGTAATGGGGCCGTTACCTACGAGCAGTACTTC. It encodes CAWSNGAVTYEQYF.

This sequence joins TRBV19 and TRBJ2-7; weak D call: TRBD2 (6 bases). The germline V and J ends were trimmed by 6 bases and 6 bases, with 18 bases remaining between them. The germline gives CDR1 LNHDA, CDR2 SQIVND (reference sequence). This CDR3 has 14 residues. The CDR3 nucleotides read TGTGCCAGTAGCCGTACTAGCAATTTACGCGAGCAGTACTTC. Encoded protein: CASSRTSNLREQYF.

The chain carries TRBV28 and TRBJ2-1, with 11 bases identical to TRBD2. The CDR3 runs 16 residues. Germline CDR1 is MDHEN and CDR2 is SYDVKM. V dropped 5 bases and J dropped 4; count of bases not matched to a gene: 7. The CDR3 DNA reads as TGTGCCAGCAGTCAAACGGGACTAGCGGAGTACAATGAGCAGTTCTTC. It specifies CASSQTGLAEYNEQFF.

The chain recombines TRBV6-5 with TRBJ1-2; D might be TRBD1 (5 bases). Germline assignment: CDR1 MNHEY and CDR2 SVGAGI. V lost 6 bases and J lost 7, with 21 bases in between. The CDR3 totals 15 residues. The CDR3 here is CASRPRQTLRAGYTF. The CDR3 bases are TGTGCCAGCAGGCCAAGACAGACCCTCCGGGCTGGCTACACCTTC.

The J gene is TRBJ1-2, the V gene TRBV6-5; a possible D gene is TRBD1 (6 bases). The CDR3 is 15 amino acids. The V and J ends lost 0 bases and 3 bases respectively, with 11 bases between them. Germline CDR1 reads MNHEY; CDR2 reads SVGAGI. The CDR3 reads CASSYSISGDYGYTF. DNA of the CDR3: TGTGCCAGCAGTTACTCGATTTCAGGGGACTATGGCTACACCTTC.

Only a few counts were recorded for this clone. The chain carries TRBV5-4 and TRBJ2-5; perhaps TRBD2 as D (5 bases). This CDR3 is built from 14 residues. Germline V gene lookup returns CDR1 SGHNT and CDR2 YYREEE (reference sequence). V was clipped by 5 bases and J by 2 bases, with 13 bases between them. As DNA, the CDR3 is TGTGCCAGCAGTAGGGAGACAAGTCAAGAGACCCAGTACTTC. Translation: CASSRETSQETQYF.

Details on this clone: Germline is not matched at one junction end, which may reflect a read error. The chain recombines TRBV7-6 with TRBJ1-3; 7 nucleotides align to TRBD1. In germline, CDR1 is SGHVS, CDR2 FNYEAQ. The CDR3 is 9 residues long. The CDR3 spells CASSPGQDF. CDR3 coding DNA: TGTGCCAGCAGCCCCGGACAGGATTTT.

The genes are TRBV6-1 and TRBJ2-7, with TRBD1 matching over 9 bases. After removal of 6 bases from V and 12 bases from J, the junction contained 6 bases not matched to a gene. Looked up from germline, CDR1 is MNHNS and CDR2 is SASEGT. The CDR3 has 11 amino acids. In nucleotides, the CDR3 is TGTGCCAGCAGAGGACAGGGGAAGGGGTACTTC. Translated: CASRGQGKGYF.

The CDR3 DNA sequence: TGTGCCAGCTCACCAGCGGCGGCACTCCTTATGAACACTGAAGCTTTCTTT. Its translation is CASSPAAALLMNTEAFF. V and J are TRBV18 and TRBJ1-1; unclear D gene. The ends were cut back, 2 bases at V and 0 bases at J, with 16 bases in the middle. The CDR3 covers 17 residues. CDR1 and CDR2 from the germline V gene are KGHSH and LQKENI.

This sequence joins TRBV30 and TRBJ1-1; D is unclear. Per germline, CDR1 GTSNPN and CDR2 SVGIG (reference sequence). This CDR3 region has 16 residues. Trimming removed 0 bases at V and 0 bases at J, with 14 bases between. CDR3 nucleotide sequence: TGTGCCTGGAGTGTTGGTTACGGGAGTTTGAACACTGAAGCTTTCTTT. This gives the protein CAWSVGYGSLNTEAFF.

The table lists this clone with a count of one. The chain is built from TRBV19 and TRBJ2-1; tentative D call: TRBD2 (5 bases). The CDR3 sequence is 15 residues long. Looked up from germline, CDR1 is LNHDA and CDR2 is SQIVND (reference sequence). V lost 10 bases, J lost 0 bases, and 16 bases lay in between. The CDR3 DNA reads TGTGCCATCTCCAAAGCGGCAAGCTCCTACAATGAGCAGTTCTTC. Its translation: CAISKAASSYNEQFF.

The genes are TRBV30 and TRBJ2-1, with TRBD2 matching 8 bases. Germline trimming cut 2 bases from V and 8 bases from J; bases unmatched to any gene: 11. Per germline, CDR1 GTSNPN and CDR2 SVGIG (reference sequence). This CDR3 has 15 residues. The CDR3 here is CAWSWPSGSLDEQFF. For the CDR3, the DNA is TGTGCCTGGAGTTGGCCGAGCGGGAGCCTCGATGAGCAGTTCTTC. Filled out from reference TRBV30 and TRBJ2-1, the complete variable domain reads SQTIHQWPATLVQPVGSPLSLECTVEGTSNPNLYWYRQAAGRGLQLLFYSVGIGQISSEVPQNLSASRPQDRQFILSSKKLLLSDSGFYLCAWSWPSGSLDEQFFGPGTRLTVL.